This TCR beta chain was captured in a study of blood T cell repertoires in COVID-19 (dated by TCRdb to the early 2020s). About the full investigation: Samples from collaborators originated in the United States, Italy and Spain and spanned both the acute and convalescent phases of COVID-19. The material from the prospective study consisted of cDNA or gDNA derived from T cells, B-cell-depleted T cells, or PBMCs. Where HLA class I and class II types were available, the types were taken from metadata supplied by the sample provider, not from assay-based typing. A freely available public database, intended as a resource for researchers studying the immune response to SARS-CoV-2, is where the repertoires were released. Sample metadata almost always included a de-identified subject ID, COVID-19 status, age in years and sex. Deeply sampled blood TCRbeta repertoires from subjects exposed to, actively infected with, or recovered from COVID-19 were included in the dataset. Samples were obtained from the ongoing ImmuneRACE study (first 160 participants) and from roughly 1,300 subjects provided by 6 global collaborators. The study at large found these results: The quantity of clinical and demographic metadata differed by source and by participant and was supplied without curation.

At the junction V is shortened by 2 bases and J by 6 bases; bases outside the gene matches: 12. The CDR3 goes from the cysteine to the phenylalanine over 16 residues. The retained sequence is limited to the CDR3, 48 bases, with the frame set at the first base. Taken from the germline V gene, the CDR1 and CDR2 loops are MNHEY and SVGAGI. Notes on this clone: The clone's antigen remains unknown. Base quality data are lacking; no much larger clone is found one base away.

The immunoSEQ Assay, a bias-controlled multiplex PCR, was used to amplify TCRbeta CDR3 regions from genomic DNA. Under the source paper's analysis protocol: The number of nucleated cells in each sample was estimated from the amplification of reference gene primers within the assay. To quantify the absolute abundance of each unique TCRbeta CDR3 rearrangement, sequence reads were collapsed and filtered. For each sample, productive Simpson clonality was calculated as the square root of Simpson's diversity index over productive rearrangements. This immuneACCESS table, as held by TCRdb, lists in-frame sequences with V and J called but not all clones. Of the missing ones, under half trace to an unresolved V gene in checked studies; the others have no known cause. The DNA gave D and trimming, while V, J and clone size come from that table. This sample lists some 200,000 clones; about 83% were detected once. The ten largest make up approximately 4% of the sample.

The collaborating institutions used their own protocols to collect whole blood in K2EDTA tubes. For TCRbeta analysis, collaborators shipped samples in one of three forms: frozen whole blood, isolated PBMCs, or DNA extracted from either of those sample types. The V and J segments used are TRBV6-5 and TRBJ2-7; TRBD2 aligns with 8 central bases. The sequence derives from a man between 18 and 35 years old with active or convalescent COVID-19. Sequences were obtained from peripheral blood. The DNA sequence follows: TGTGCCAGCAGTTACCAGCGGGAGAGGCCCGTCGCCGAGCAGTACTTC. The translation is CASSYQRERPVAEQYF.